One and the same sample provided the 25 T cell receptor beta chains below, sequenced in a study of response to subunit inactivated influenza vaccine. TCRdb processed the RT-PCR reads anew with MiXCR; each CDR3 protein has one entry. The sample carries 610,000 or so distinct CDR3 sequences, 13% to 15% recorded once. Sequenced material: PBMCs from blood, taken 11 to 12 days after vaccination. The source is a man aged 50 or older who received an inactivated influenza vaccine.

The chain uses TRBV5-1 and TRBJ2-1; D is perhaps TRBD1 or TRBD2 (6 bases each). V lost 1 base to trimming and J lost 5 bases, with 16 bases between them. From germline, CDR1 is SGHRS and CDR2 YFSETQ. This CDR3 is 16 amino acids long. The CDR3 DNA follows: TGCGCCAGCAGCTTGACGGTCGGGGGCCGCCACAATGAGCAGTTCTTC. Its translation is CASSLTVGGRHNEQFF.

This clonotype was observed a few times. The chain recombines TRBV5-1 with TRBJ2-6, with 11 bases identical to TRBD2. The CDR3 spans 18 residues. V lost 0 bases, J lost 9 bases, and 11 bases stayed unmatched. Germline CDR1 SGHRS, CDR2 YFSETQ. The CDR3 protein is CASSLALLLAGGSNVLTF. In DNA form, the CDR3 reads TGCGCCAGCAGCTTGGCCTTGTTGCTAGCGGGAGGTAGCAACGTCCTGACTTTC.

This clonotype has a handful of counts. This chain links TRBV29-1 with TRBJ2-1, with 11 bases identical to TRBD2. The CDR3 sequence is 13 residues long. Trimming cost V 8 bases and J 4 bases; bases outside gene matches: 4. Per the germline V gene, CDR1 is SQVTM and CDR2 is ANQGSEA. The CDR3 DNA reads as TGCAGCACCCGACTAGCGGGGTACAATGAGCAGTTCTTC. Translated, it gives CSTRLAGYNEQFF.

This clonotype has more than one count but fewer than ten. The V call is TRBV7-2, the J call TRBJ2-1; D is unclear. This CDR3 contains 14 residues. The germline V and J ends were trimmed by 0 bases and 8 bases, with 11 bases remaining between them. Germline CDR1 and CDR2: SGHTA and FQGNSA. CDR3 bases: TGTGCCAGCAGCTTAGCAGGTCTGATCGATGAGCAGTTCTTC. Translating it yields CASSLAGLIDEQFF.

CDR3 loop: CASGTPGETQYF. Here the CDR3 DNA reads TGTGCCAGCGGGACTCCTGGAGAGACCCAGTACTTC. V gene TRBV12-3 or TRBV12-4 combines with J gene TRBJ2-5; perhaps TRBD2 as D (6 bases). The CDR3 contains 12 residues. The V gene lost 8 bases and the J gene lost 4 bases, with 11 bases spanning the gap.

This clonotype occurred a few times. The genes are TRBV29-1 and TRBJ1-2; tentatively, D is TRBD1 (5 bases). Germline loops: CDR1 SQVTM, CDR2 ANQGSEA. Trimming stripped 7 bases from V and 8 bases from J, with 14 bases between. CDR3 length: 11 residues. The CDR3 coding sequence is TGCAGCGCTGACCGGAGGGGCGGCTACACCTTC. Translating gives CSADRRGGYTF.

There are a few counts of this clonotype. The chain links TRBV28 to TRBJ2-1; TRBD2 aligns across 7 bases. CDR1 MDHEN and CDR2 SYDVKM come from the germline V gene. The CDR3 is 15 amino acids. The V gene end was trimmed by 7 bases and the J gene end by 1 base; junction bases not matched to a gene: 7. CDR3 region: CASMGGAGSYNEQFF. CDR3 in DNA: TGTGCCAGCATGGGAGGGGCTGGGTCCTACAATGAGCAGTTCTTC. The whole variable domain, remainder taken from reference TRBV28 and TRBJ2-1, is DVKVTQSSRYLVKRTGEKVFLECVQDMDHENMFWYRQDPGLGLRLIYFSYDVKMKEKGDIPEGYSVSREKKERFSLILESASTNQTSMYLCASMGGAGSYNEQFFGPGTRLTVL.

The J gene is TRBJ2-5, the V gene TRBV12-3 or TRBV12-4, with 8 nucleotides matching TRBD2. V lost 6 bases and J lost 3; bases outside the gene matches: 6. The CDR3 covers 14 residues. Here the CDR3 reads CASSTGGPEETQYF. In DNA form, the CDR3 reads TGTGCCAGCAGCACGGGAGGGCCCGAAGAGACCCAGTACTTC.

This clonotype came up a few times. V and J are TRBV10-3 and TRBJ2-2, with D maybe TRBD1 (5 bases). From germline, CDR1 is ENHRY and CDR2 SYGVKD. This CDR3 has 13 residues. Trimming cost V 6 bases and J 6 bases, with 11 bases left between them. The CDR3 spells CAISQGSAGELFF. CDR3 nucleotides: TGTGCCATCAGCCAGGGCAGCGCCGGGGAGCTGTTTTTT.

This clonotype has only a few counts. Here the CDR3 reads CASSPLASDTGELFF. The CDR3 DNA reads as TGCGCCAGCAGCCCTCTAGCTAGCGACACCGGGGAGCTGTTTTTT. The chain carries TRBV5-1 and TRBJ2-2, with D possibly TRBD2 on 6 matching bases. The CDR3 runs 15 residues. Trimming removed 4 bases from V and 3 bases from J, with 13 bases in between. The germline CDR1 and CDR2 sequences are SGHRS and YFSETQ.

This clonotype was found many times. The CDR3 protein is CSATRTGNEQFF. The CDR3 region has the DNA TGCAGTGCCACTAGGACCGGGAATGAGCAGTTCTTC. The J gene is TRBJ2-1, the V gene TRBV20-1; D possibly corresponds to TRBD2 (5 bases). The CDR3 totals 12 residues. Trimming took 6 bases from V and 7 from J, leaving 13 bases between them. Germline loops: CDR1 DFQATT, CDR2 SNEGSKA (reference sequence).

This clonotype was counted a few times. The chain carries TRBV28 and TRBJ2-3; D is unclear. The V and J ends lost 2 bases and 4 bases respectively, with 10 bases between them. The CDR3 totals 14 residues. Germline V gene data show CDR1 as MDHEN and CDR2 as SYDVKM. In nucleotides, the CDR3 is TGTGCCAGCAGTTTAGGGGAACGGGCAGATACGCAGTATTTT. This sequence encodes CASSLGERADTQYF.

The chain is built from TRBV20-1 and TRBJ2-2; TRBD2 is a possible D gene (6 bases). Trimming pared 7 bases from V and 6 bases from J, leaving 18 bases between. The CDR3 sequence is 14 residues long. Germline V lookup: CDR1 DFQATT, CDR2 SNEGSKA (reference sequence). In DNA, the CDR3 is TGCAGTGGCCTCCACGGGACTCATTCCGGGGAGCTGTTTTTT. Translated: CSGLHGTHSGELFF.

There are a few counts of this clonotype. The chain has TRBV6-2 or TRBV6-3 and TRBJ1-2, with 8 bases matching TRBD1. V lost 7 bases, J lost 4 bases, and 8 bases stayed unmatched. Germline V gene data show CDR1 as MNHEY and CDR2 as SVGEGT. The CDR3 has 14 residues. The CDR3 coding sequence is TGTGCCAGCAAAAGAACCGGGACAGGCTATGGCTACACCTTC. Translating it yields CASKRTGTGYGYTF.

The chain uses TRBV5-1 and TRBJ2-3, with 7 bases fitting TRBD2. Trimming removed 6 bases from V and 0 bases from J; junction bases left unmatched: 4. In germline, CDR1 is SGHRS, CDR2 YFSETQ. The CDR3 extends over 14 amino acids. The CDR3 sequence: CASMGGESTDTQYF. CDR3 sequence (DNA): TGCGCCAGCATGGGGGGGGAGAGCACAGATACGCAGTATTTT.

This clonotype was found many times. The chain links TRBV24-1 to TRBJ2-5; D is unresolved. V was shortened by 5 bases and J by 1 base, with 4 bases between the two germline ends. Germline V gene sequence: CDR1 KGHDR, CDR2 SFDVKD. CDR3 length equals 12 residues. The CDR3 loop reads CATSAAQETQYF. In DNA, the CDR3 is TGTGCCACCAGTGCTGCCCAAGAGACCCAGTACTTC.

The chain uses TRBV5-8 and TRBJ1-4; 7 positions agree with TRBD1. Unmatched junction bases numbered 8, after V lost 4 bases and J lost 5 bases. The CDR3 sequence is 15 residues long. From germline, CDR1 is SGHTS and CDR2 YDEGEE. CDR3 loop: CASSGHRDRNEKLFF. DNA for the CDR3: TGTGCCAGCAGCGGACACCGGGACAGAAATGAAAAACTGTTTTTT. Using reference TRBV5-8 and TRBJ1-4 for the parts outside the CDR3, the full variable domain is EAGVTQSPTHLIKTRGQQATLRCSPISGHTSVYWYQQALGLGLQFLLWYDEGEERNRGNFPPRFSGRQFPNYSSELNVNALELEDSALYLCASSGHRDRNEKLFFGSGTQLSVL.

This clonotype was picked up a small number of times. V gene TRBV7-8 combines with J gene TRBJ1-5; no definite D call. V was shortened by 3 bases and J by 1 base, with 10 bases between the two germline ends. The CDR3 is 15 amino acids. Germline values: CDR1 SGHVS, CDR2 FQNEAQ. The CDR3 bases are TGTGCCAGCAGCTTGCGGATGGAGAGCAATCAGCCCCAGCATTTT. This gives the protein CASSLRMESNQPQHF.

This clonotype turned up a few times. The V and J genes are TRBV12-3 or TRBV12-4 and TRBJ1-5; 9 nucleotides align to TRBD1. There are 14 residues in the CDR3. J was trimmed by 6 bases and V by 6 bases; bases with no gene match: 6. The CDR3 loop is CASSHTGGGQPQHF. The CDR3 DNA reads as TGTGCCAGCAGCCATACAGGGGGCGGTCAGCCCCAGCATTTT.

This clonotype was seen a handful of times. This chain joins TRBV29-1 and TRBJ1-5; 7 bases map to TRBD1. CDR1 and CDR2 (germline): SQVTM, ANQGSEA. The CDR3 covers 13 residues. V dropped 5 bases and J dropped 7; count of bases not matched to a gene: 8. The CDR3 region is CSVTQGREQPQHF. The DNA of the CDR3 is TGCAGCGTTACACAGGGGAGAGAACAGCCCCAGCATTTT. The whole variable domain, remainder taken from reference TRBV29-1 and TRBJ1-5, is SAVISQKPSRDICQRGTSLTIQCQVDSQVTMMFWYRQQPGQSLTLIATANQGSEATYESGFVIDKFPISRPNLTFSTLTVSNMSPEDSSIYLCSVTQGREQPQHFGDGTRLSIL.

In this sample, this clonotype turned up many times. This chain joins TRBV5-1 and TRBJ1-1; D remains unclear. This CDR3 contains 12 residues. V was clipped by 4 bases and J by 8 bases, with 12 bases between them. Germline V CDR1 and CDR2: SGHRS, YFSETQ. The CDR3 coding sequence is TGCGCCAGCAGCAGGACGGAGGGAGAAGCTTTCTTT. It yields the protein CASSRTEGEAFF. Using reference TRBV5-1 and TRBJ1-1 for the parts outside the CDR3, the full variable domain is KAGVTQTPRYLIKTRGQQVTLSCSPISGHRSVSWYQQTPGQGLQFLFEYFSETQRNKGNFPGRFSGRQFSNSRSEMNVSTLELGDSALYLCASSRTEGEAFFGQGTRLTVV.

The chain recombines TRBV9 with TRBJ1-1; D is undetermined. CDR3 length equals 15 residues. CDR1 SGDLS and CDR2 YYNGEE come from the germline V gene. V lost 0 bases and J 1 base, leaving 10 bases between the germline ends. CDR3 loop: CASSVDANPNTEAFF. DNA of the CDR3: TGTGCCAGCAGCGTAGATGCGAATCCGAACACTGAAGCTTTCTTT. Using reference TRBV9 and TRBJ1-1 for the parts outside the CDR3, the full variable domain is DSGVTQTPKHLITATGQRVTLRCSPRSGDLSVYWYQQSLDQGLQFLIQYYNGEERAKGNILERFSAQQFPDLHSELNLSSLELGDSALYFCASSVDANPNTEAFFGQGTRLTVV.

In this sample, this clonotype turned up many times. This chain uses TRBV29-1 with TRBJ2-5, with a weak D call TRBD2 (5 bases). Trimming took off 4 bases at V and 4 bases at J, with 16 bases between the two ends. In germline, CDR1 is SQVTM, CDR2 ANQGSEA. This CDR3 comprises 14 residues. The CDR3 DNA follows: TGCAGCGTTGTTTTTGTAGACTATCCAGAGACCCAGTACTTC. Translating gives CSVVFVDYPETQYF.

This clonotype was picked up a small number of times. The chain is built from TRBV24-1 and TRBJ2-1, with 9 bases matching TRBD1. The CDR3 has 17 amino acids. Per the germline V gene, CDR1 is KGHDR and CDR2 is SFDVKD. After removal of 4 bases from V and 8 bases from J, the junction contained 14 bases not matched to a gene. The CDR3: CATSDPLDRGNKDEQFF. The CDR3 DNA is TGTGCCACCAGTGACCCCCTGGACAGGGGAAATAAAGATGAGCAGTTCTTC.

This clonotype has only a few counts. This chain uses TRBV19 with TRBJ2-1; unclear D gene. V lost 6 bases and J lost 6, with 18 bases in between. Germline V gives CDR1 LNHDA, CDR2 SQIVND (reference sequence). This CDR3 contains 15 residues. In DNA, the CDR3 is TGTGCCAGTAGCCCAGCCGAGGCCCCCCTCAATGAGCAGTTCTTC. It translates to CASSPAEAPLNEQFF. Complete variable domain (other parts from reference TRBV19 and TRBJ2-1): DGGITQSPKYLFRKEGQNVTLSCEQNLNHDAMYWYRQDPGQGLRLIYYSQIVNDFQKGDIAEGYSVSREKKESFPLTVTSAQKNPTAFYLCASSPAEAPLNEQFFGPGTRLTVL.